This T cell receptor (beta chain) is drawn from a study of response to subunit inactivated influenza vaccine. The CDR3 totals 14 residues. V gave up 5 bases and J gave up 1 base; unmatched junction bases: 3. This clonotype was picked up a small number of times. The antigen is not known. Study-wide results and limits: The authors offered the suggestion that each seasonal influenza vaccination recruits few new T cells.

MiXCR, run by TCRdb on the RT-PCR reads, gives a single entry per CDR3 protein. This table holds around 750,000 distinct CDR3 sequences, 21% found once. Sequences were derived from PBMCs from blood, sampled 5 days after vaccination. The TCR sequence derives from a man in his fifties who received an inactivated influenza vaccine. The chain links TRBV12-3 or TRBV12-4 to TRBJ2-5, with 8 bases matching TRBD1. DNA of the CDR3: TGTGCCAGCAGTCCACAGGGGGGCCAAGAGACCCAGTACTTC. This encodes CASSPQGGQETQYF.